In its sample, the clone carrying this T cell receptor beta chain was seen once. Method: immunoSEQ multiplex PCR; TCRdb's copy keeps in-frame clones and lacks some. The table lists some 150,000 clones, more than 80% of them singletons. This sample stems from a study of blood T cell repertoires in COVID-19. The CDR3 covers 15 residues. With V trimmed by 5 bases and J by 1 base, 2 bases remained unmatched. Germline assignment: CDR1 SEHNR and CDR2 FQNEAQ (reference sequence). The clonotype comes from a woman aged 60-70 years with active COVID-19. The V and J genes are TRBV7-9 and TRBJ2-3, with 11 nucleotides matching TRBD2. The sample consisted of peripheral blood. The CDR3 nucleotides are TGTGCCAGCAGCGCGGGACTAGCGGGCACAGATACGCAGTATTTT. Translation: CASSAGLAGTDTQYF. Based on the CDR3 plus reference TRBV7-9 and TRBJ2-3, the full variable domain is DTGVSQNPRHKITKRGQNVTFRCDPISEHNRLYWYRQTLGQGPEFLTYFQNEAQLEKSRLLSDRFSAERPKGSFSTLEIQRTEQGDSAMYLCASSAGLAGTDTQYFGPGTRLTVL.